Shown below are 5 T cell receptor beta chains from a single sample sequenced in a study of cytomegalovirus exposure and HLA in healthy donors. PCR primers comprised 60 Vbeta and 13 Jbeta primers. Produced via immunoSEQ multiplex PCR; TCRdb's table is partial and in-frame only. The table includes around 30,000 clones, 35% to 55% detected once. Specimen: PBMCs. The receptor set was obtained from a woman aged 45 to 65 in good health and CMV-seronegative.

The chain carries TRBV6-1 and TRBJ1-2, with TRBD1 identical over 7 bases. This CDR3 contains 14 residues. The germline V gene has CDR1 MNHNS and CDR2 SASEGT. Trimming removed 5 bases from V and 6 bases from J; junction bases left unmatched: 9. CDR3 DNA sequence: TGTGCCAGCAGTCATCAGGGGGGTATCGATGGCTACACCTTC. Encoded protein: CASSHQGGIDGYTF.

The chain combines TRBV18 with TRBJ1-3; TRBD1 agrees at 9 bases. V shed 4 bases, J shed 0 bases, and the junction held 4 bases outside the gene matches. The CDR3 has 16 residues. Germline assignment: CDR1 KGHSH and CDR2 LQKENI. In DNA, the CDR3 is TGTGCCAGCTCACGGGGGACAGGGCTCTCTGGAAACACCATATATTTT. Protein product: CASSRGTGLSGNTIYF.

The rearrangement joins TRBV6-1 to TRBJ2-7, with D perhaps TRBD1 (6 bases). This CDR3 region has 16 residues. Deletions cut 6 bases from V and 6 bases from J, with 24 bases between. Germline CDR1 MNHNS, CDR2 SASEGT. The CDR3 loop reads CASREIQQGPLREQYF. The CDR3, as DNA: TGTGCCAGCAGAGAAATACAACAGGGACCTCTACGCGAGCAGTACTTC.

Only one count was recorded for this clone. The V and J genes are TRBV6-5 and TRBJ1-2; 10 positions agree with TRBD1. The CDR3 covers 12 residues. Per germline, CDR1 MNHEY and CDR2 SVGAGI. The trim removed 7 bases at V and 6 bases at J, leaving 2 bases unmatched. The CDR3 DNA follows: TGTGCCAGCACCGGGACAGGGGATGGCTACACCTTC. This translates into CASTGTGDGYTF.

This clone was seen more than once but under ten times. The chain recombines TRBV7-9 with TRBJ1-1; D call uncertain. Per the germline V gene, CDR1 is SEHNR and CDR2 is FQNEAQ (reference sequence). The CDR3 loop spans 14 amino acids. V was clipped by 1 base and J by 1 base, with 7 bases between them. DNA of the CDR3: TGTGCCAGCAGCTTAGGACTGCCGAACACTGAAGCTTTCTTT. This sequence encodes CASSLGLPNTEAFF.